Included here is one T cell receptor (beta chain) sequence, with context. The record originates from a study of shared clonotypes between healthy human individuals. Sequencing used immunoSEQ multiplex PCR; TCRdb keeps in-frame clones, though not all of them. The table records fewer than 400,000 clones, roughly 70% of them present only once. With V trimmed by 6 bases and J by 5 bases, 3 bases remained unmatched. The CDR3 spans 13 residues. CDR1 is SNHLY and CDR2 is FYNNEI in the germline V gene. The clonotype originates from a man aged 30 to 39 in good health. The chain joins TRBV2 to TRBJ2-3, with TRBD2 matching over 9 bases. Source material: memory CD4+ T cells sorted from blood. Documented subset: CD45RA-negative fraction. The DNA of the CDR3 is TGTGCCAGCAGGTTAGCGGGAGAAGATACGCAGTATTTT. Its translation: CASRLAGEDTQYF.